A selection of T cell receptor beta chains follows, all from one sample in a study of T cells in lung cancer brain metastases. The protocol was immunoSEQ multiplex PCR, while the TCRdb copy is restricted to in-frame clones and leaves out a portion. The sample has some 4,500 clones, roughly 90% seen once; the top ten hold approximately 5.8%. The sample was tumor tissue from the primary lung tumor. These receptors were taken from a woman aged 45-59 years with non-small cell lung cancer. CDR3s include the opening cysteine and the closing phenylalanine or tryptophan. A D gene is named only where the DNA matches it firmly. Clone sizes are given selectively: once, few, many, or a class where the clone is expanded.

clone_size: once
v_call: TRBV18
d_call: NA
j_call: TRBJ2-2
cdr3_nt: TGTGCCAGCTCACCACCGATAGGGTGGAACACCGGGGAGCTGTTTTTT
cdr3_aa: CASSPPIGWNTGELFF

clone_size: NA
v_call: TRBV27
d_call: NA
j_call: TRBJ1-4
cdr3_nt: TGTGCCAGCAGTTTGACAGGAGAAGAAAAACTGTTTTTT
cdr3_aa: CASSLTGEEKLFF

clone_size: NA
v_call: TRBV5-1
d_call: TRBD2
j_call: TRBJ2-3
cdr3_nt: TGCGCCAGCAGCTTGGCGACTAGCGGAAGCACAGATACGCAGTATTTT
cdr3_aa: CASSLATSGSTDTQYF

clone_size: NA
v_call: TRBV7-3
d_call: NA
j_call: TRBJ2-1
cdr3_nt: TGTGCCAGCAGCTCCACTAGCACCCCCTACAATGAGCAGTTCTTC
cdr3_aa: CASSSTSTPYNEQFF

clone_size: once
v_call: TRBV28
d_call: NA
j_call: TRBJ1-4
cdr3_nt: TGTGCCAGCAGTTCTCCCCTTGCAACTAATGAAAAACTGTTTTTT
cdr3_aa: CASSSPLATNEKLFF

clone_size: NA
v_call: TRBV5-1
d_call: TRBD1
j_call: TRBJ1-6
cdr3_nt: TGCGCCAGCAGCTTGGAGGGGGCCATTACATCACCCCTCCACTTT
cdr3_aa: CASSLEGAITSPLHF

clone_size: NA
v_call: TRBV9
d_call: TRBD2
j_call: TRBJ2-3
cdr3_nt: TGTGCCAGCAGCGCCGTAGCGGGGAGCACAGATACGCAGTATTTT
cdr3_aa: CASSAVAGSTDTQYF

clone_size: NA
v_call: TRBV7-9
d_call: NA
j_call: TRBJ1-2
cdr3_nt: TGTGCCGTCACGTCCCAGGGATTTAGCTATGGCTACACCTTC
cdr3_aa: CAVTSQGFSYGYTF

clone_size: NA
v_call: TRBV5-4
d_call: TRBD2
j_call: TRBJ2-6
cdr3_nt: TGTGCCAGCAGCTTCGGGGGGACTGGGGCCAACGTCCTGACTTTC
cdr3_aa: CASSFGGTGANVLTF

clone_size: NA
v_call: TRBV30
d_call: NA
j_call: TRBJ2-7
cdr3_nt: TGTGCCTGGAGGGACTCCTACGAGCAGTACTTC
cdr3_aa: CAWRDSYEQYF

clone_size: NA
v_call: TRBV30
d_call: NA
j_call: TRBJ1-1
cdr3_nt: TGTGCCTGGAGCGCCCCGGGGGGTAGGCCCGAAGCTTTCTTT
cdr3_aa: CAWSAPGGRPEAFF

clone_size: NA
v_call: TRBV30
d_call: TRBD1
j_call: TRBJ2-3
cdr3_nt: TGTGCCTGGAACCGTGGGGACAGGATCACAGATACGCAGTATTTT
cdr3_aa: CAWNRGDRITDTQYF

clone_size: NA
v_call: TRBV21-1
d_call: NA
j_call: TRBJ1-3
cdr3_nt: TGTGCCAGCATGCAGGGAAGTGGAAACACCATATATTTT
cdr3_aa: CASMQGSGNTIYF

clone_size: NA
v_call: TRBV6-1
d_call: NA
j_call: TRBJ2-5
cdr3_nt: TGTGCCAGCAGTGGGACGGTAGAAGAGACCCAGTACTTC
cdr3_aa: CASSGTVEETQYF

clone_size: NA
v_call: TRBV7-9
d_call: NA
j_call: TRBJ1-5
cdr3_nt: TGTGCCAGCAGCTTAAGGAGGGATCAGCCCCAGCATTTT
cdr3_aa: CASSLRRDQPQHF

clone_size: NA
v_call: TRBV19
d_call: NA
j_call: TRBJ1-1
cdr3_nt: TGTGCCAGTAGTATATCAAGGATAAACACTGAAGCTTTCTTT
cdr3_aa: CASSISRINTEAFF

clone_size: NA
v_call: TRBV5-1
d_call: NA
j_call: TRBJ2-7
cdr3_nt: TGCGCCAGCAGCTTGGGGAGCAGCTCCTACGAGCAGTACTTC
cdr3_aa: CASSLGSSSYEQYF

clone_size: NA
v_call: TRBV5-6
d_call: NA
j_call: TRBJ2-3
cdr3_nt: TGTGCCAGCAGCTTGGACGTACAAGTGGCTATCGATACGCAGTATTTT
cdr3_aa: CASSLDVQVAIDTQYF

clone_size: NA
v_call: TRBV7-9
d_call: TRBD1
j_call: TRBJ1-2
cdr3_nt: TGTGCCAGCACCACGGACAGGGGGGACTACACCTTC
cdr3_aa: CASTTDRGDYTF

clone_size: once
v_call: TRBV28
d_call: NA
j_call: TRBJ2-7
cdr3_nt: TGTGCCACTGATTCTACAGGCGGCAGGGAGCAGTACTTC
cdr3_aa: CATDSTGGREQYF

clone_size: NA
v_call: TRBV19
d_call: NA
j_call: TRBJ1-1
cdr3_nt: TGTGCCAGTAGTATGGGCTACCCGAACACTGAAGCTTTCTTT
cdr3_aa: CASSMGYPNTEAFF

clone_size: NA
v_call: TRBV6-5
d_call: NA
j_call: TRBJ2-5
cdr3_nt: TGTGCCTCCGGACAGACGGAGACCCAGTACTTC
cdr3_aa: CASGQTETQYF

clone_size: NA
v_call: TRBV28
d_call: NA
j_call: TRBJ1-2
cdr3_nt: TGTGCCACCGACGGGCCGCACGGGGGCTACACCTTC
cdr3_aa: CATDGPHGGYTF

clone_size: NA
v_call: TRBV30
d_call: TRBD2
j_call: TRBJ2-3
cdr3_nt: TGTGCCTGGAGCGCTAGCGGGAGTAGGAATACGCAGTATTTT
cdr3_aa: CAWSASGSRNTQYF

clone_size: NA
v_call: TRBV5-4
d_call: NA
j_call: TRBJ2-1
cdr3_nt: TGTGCCAGCAGCCTTTCATATCAAAGCGGACTCTCCTACAATGAGCAGTTCTTC
cdr3_aa: CASSLSYQSGLSYNEQFF

clone_size: large
v_call: TRBV6-1
d_call: NA
j_call: TRBJ2-1
cdr3_nt: TGTGCCAGCAGTGGGGGAGCAGACGCAGGCCCAACCTACAATGAGCAGTTCTTC
cdr3_aa: CASSGGADAGPTYNEQFF

clone_size: NA
v_call: TRBV7-9
d_call: NA
j_call: TRBJ1-3
cdr3_nt: TGTGCCAGCAGCTTAGATAGGCAGCCTGGAAACACCATATATTTT
cdr3_aa: CASSLDRQPGNTIYF

clone_size: few
v_call: TRBV7-6
d_call: NA
j_call: TRBJ2-1
cdr3_nt: TGTGCCAGCAGCTTAGTGTTGGGAGCTGAGCAGTTCTTC
cdr3_aa: CASSLVLGAEQFF